This is a list of T cell receptor beta chains from one sample in a study of a mutant IDH1 vaccine in newly diagnosed glioma. Antigen specificity for these receptors is unknown. TCRdb keeps only in-frame clones here, not all; method: immunoSEQ multiplex PCR. Of 30,000 to 40,000 clones in the sample, around 83% were seen once. The material was PBMCs, obtained from a glioma patient whose treatment included an IDH1 peptide vaccine. These receptors all come from a young man with glioma. Both conserved end residues are part of each CDR3. D genes are given only for firm matches. Not every row has a clone size; where given, it reads once, few, many or a size class.

J gene | CDR3 length | V gene | D gene | clone size | CDR3 protein | CDR3 DNA
TRBJ1-2 | 13 | TRBV30 | - | few | CAWSVAVEDGYTF | TGTGCCTGGAGTGTCGCAGTGGAGGATGGCTACACCTTC
TRBJ1-3 | 14 | TRBV27 | - | - | CASSPQGFGNTIYF | TGTGCCAGCAGTCCACAGGGTTTTGGAAACACCATATATTTT
TRBJ2-3 | 19 | TRBV15 | TRBD2 | - | CATSREGLAGGPYTDTQYF | TGTGCCACCAGCAGAGAGGGACTAGCGGGAGGGCCTTACACAGATACGCAGTATTTT
TRBJ2-7 | 14 | TRBV7-9 | - | - | CASTPVAQDYEQYF | TGTGCCAGCACTCCTGTAGCGCAGGACTACGAGCAGTACTTC
TRBJ2-7 | 14 | TRBV4-3 | TRBD2 | - | CASSQVLAGPEQYF | TGCGCCAGCAGCCAAGTACTAGCGGGCCCCGAGCAGTACTTC
TRBJ2-5 | 15 | TRBV30 | - | - | CAWSAGMGAQETQYF | TGTGCCTGGAGTGCTGGCATGGGAGCCCAAGAGACCCAGTACTTC
TRBJ1-1 | 13 | TRBV10-2 | - | - | CASSVRGETEAFF | TGCGCCAGCAGTGTCAGGGGCGAGACTGAAGCTTTCTTT
TRBJ2-1 | 14 | TRBV10-2 | TRBD1 | - | CASNPGQGYNEQFF | TGCGCCAGCAATCCGGGACAGGGGTACAATGAGCAGTTCTTC
TRBJ1-3 | 13 | TRBV7-3 | TRBD1 | - | CASSPGGGNTIYF | TGTGCCAGCAGCCCAGGGGGTGGAAACACCATATATTTT
TRBJ1-1 | 16 | TRBV10-3 | - | - | CAISEPLGAGTTEAFF | TGTGCCATCAGTGAACCTTTGGGGGCGGGGACCACTGAAGCTTTCTTT
TRBJ2-7 | 14 | TRBV5-4 | - | once | CASSLEVGADEQYF | TGTGCCAGCAGCTTGGAGGTCGGGGCTGACGAGCAGTACTTC
TRBJ1-5 | 16 | TRBV19 | TRBD1 | - | CASSTQTGVGSQPQHF | TGTGCCAGTAGTACCCAGACAGGGGTTGGTTCTCAGCCCCAGCATTTT
TRBJ1-1 | 13 | TRBV11-3 | - | once | CASSHGPSKSTFF | TGTGCCAGCAGTCACGGACCATCCAAAAGTACTTTCTTT
TRBJ1-2 | 14 | TRBV30 | - | once | CAWTEKDTTYGYTF | TGTGCCTGGACCGAGAAGGACACAACCTATGGCTACACCTTC
TRBJ2-3 | 17 | TRBV4-1 | TRBD2 | - | CASSQQRGGWGADTQYF | TGCGCCAGCAGCCAACAGCGGGGGGGCTGGGGTGCAGATACGCAGTATTTT
TRBJ2-2 | 12 | TRBV27 | - | - | CASSPRYGELFF | TGTGCCAGCAGTCCGAGATACGGGGAGCTGTTTTTT
TRBJ2-3 | 12 | TRBV5-1 | TRBD1 | - | CASRTGVDTQYF | TGCGCCAGCAGGACAGGGGTAGATACGCAGTATTTT
TRBJ2-7 | 16 | TRBV5-1 | TRBD1 | - | CASSFSRDSISYEQYF | TGCGCCAGCAGCTTCTCCCGGGACAGCATCTCCTACGAGCAGTACTTC